This TCR beta chain originates from a study of cytomegalovirus exposure and HLA in healthy donors. Study-wide findings and caveats: Data from an earlier analysis indicated that most TCR beta V segments were productive either about 87% or about 30% of the time.

This clone was detected a few times. The antigen remains unidentified. PCR involved 60 Vbeta and 13 Jbeta primers. Sequencing used immunoSEQ multiplex PCR; TCRdb keeps in-frame clones, though not all of them. The sample has 100,000 to 150,000 clones, roughly 10% seen once; the top ten hold around 4.6%. The source of this sequence is a woman under 30 in good health and CMV-seropositive. Sequencing used PBMCs.

CDR3 in amino acids: CASDNASGEQFF. The CDR3 bases are TGTGCCAGCGATAACGCTTCGGGTGAGCAGTTCTTC. The gene calls are TRBV2 and TRBJ2-1; D is ambiguous. The CDR3 is made up of 12 amino acids. Trimming shortened V by 8 bases and J by 9 bases, and 14 bases separated the two germline ends. From germline, CDR1 is SNHLY and CDR2 FYNNEI.